The entry below describes one TCR beta chain. The antigen remains unidentified. The data derive from a study of T cell repertoires in cytomegalovirus infection. Across the whole study: CMV epitopes that were recently identified and HLA-C-restricted were used alongside well-studied HLA-B-restricted ones. Indications of both CMV infection and matching HLA type were provided by public TCR beta signatures.

This CDR3 comprises 13 residues. Trimming cost V 6 bases and J 0 bases, with 9 bases left between them. The germline V gene has CDR1 PRHDT and CDR2 FYEKMQ (reference sequence). General study findings and limits: Adding up the frequency of public TCR beta families identified people who carried CMV plus the relevant HLA. HLA-C-restricted, CMV-specific TCR beta clonotypes were dominant ex vivo.

TCRdb used MiXCR to reprocess the reads, holding one entry per CDR3 protein. There are 750,000 to 950,000 distinct CDR3 sequences in the sample; around 29% occur only once, and 10% to 15% lies in the top ten. Sequenced material: cultured CD8+ T cells from PBMCs, taken from culture after CMV antigen stimulation. This receptor was obtained from a human donor in good health (CMV status not recorded). Some clones in this sample may be carry-over from other donors' samples. This chain joins TRBV13 and TRBJ2-7; tentatively, D is TRBD2 (6 bases). The CDR3 nucleotides read TGTGCCAGCAGTGTGGACTACTCCTACGAGCAGTACTTC. Translated, it gives CASSVDYSYEQYF. The entire variable domain, with the rest obtained from reference TRBV13 and TRBJ2-7, is as follows: AAGVIQSPRHLIKEKRETATLKCYPIPRHDTVYWYQQGPGQDPQFLISFYEKMQSDKGSIPDRFSAQQFSDYHSELNMSSLELGDSALYFCASSVDYSYEQYFGPGTRLTVT.